The rows below give T cell receptor beta chains drawn from one sample of a study of regulatory T cells in long-lasting Graves disease. Each CDR3 protein is one row after TCRdb ran MiXCR on the multiplex PCR reads. The sample records approximately 360,000 distinct CDR3 sequences, about 10% being singletons. The data were also submitted as part of a second study, on T cells in Graves' hyperthyroidism and ophthalmopathy.

The specimen was peripheral blood mononuclear cells (PBMCs), collected at new diagnosis, from a patient treated with antithyroid drugs. The receptors were sampled from a woman between 18 and 30 years old with Graves disease. Each CDR3 is given with its conserved first and last residue. Each record gives: clone size, J gene, V gene, CDR3 protein. A clone size is listed for some rows: how often the clone was seen (once, few, many), or a class if it is expanded.

abundance: many
j_gene: TRBJ2-1
v_gene: TRBV9
CDR3aa: CASSVGGIDEQFF

abundance: NA
j_gene: TRBJ2-1
v_gene: TRBV6-2/TRBV6-3
CDR3aa: CASRREAGGNEQFF

abundance: many
j_gene: TRBJ2-4
v_gene: TRBV28
CDR3aa: CASSLLPGTGRFLAKNIQYF

abundance: once
j_gene: TRBJ1-6
v_gene: TRBV5-4
CDR3aa: CASSSGLKTSPLHF

abundance: many
j_gene: TRBJ2-2
v_gene: TRBV11-2
CDR3aa: CASRSPGGTGELFF

abundance: NA
j_gene: TRBJ1-3
v_gene: TRBV20-1
CDR3aa: CSAVNLLSSGNTIYF

abundance: NA
j_gene: TRBJ2-2
v_gene: TRBV2
CDR3aa: CASSGQGVTNAGELFF

abundance: many
j_gene: TRBJ2-7
v_gene: TRBV12-3/TRBV12-4
CDR3aa: CASSEVQGRTAAPYEQYF

abundance: NA
j_gene: TRBJ2-3
v_gene: TRBV10-3
CDR3aa: CAINSGQVGDTQYF

abundance: few
j_gene: TRBJ2-7
v_gene: TRBV27
CDR3aa: CASSPRTYSYEQYF

abundance: once
j_gene: TRBJ2-7
v_gene: TRBV27
CDR3aa: CARGGSARDIYEQYF

abundance: few
j_gene: TRBJ1-5
v_gene: TRBV4-3
CDR3aa: CASSQGAANQPQHF

abundance: many
j_gene: TRBJ2-5
v_gene: TRBV7-9
CDR3aa: CASSSGQGETQYF

abundance: many
j_gene: TRBJ2-4
v_gene: TRBV11-2
CDR3aa: CASSFGGGGNIQYF

abundance: NA
j_gene: TRBJ1-2
v_gene: TRBV7-2
CDR3aa: CASSLVSGGQYTF

abundance: many
j_gene: TRBJ2-3
v_gene: TRBV24-1
CDR3aa: CATSDSGDFLPPDTQYF

abundance: NA
j_gene: TRBJ2-5
v_gene: TRBV7-9
CDR3aa: CASSQGPLETQYF

abundance: many
j_gene: TRBJ2-7
v_gene: TRBV20-1
CDR3aa: CSAQVAGGPGEQYF

abundance: many
j_gene: TRBJ1-2
v_gene: TRBV28
CDR3aa: CASRAAINYGYTF

abundance: NA
j_gene: TRBJ2-1
v_gene: TRBV20-1
CDR3aa: CSASLGIRSYNEQFF

abundance: many
j_gene: TRBJ2-1
v_gene: TRBV5-1
CDR3aa: CASSLDGGTYYNEQFF

abundance: many
j_gene: TRBJ1-5
v_gene: TRBV30
CDR3aa: CAWSLPRGANQPQHF

abundance: NA
j_gene: TRBJ1-2
v_gene: TRBV27
CDR3aa: CASSLWGDDYGYTF

abundance: many
j_gene: TRBJ2-7
v_gene: TRBV24-1
CDR3aa: CATSDLRLGAPRGGHEQYF

abundance: many
j_gene: TRBJ2-1
v_gene: TRBV20-1
CDR3aa: CSARDLGTRDEQFF

abundance: many
j_gene: TRBJ2-7
v_gene: TRBV11-2
CDR3aa: CASSSIAGTGEEQYF

abundance: NA
j_gene: TRBJ2-5
v_gene: TRBV20-1
CDR3aa: CSAPPTYRGTHLDQETQYF

abundance: NA
j_gene: TRBJ2-2
v_gene: TRBV4-1
CDR3aa: CASSQVRDTGELFF

abundance: many
j_gene: TRBJ1-4
v_gene: TRBV6-1
CDR3aa: CASRPRGRTNEKLFF

abundance: few
j_gene: TRBJ2-7
v_gene: TRBV28
CDR3aa: CASSFPGQGTYEQYF

abundance: many
j_gene: TRBJ1-1
v_gene: TRBV2
CDR3aa: CASSEAGADTEAFF

abundance: NA
j_gene: TRBJ2-3
v_gene: TRBV20-1
CDR3aa: CSASYGPYPDTQYF

abundance: many
j_gene: TRBJ2-1
v_gene: TRBV6-2/TRBV6-3
CDR3aa: CASSYQGPPSGGEQFF

abundance: NA
j_gene: TRBJ2-7
v_gene: TRBV7-9
CDR3aa: CASSPPIIQGRPYEQYF

abundance: NA
j_gene: TRBJ2-7
v_gene: TRBV27
CDR3aa: CASRKTENYEQYF

abundance: many
j_gene: TRBJ1-2
v_gene: TRBV5-4
CDR3aa: CASSLRHDRDRYTF

abundance: few
j_gene: TRBJ2-1
v_gene: TRBV27
CDR3aa: CASSFYPSYNEQFF

abundance: many
j_gene: TRBJ1-1
v_gene: TRBV30
CDR3aa: CAWEGNTEAFF

abundance: many
j_gene: TRBJ1-3
v_gene: TRBV5-1
CDR3aa: CASSLGGSSGNTIYF

abundance: many
j_gene: NA
v_gene: TRBV7-9
CDR3aa: CASSYASGRGETQYF

abundance: many
j_gene: TRBJ1-2
v_gene: TRBV12-3/TRBV12-4
CDR3aa: CASSSEGGVNYGYTF

abundance: few
j_gene: TRBJ1-5
v_gene: TRBV20-1
CDR3aa: CSASERSNQSQHF

abundance: many
j_gene: TRBJ1-2
v_gene: TRBV28
CDR3aa: CASSLGQGSHGYTF